This T cell receptor beta chain was sequenced for a study of cytomegalovirus exposure and HLA in healthy donors. Vbeta (60) and Jbeta (13) primers were used in the PCR. Measured with immunoSEQ multiplex PCR; TCRdb has only the in-frame clones, and not every one. This table holds some 140,000 clones, 77% found once. As to this clone: Its target is not known.

Study-wide results and limits: As a later analysis showed, several of the most significant clusters appeared to be linked to common viral pathogens. The majority of CMV-associated TCR beta chains were reported as apparently HLA-restricted in a later analysis.

Donors consisted of healthy bone marrow donors. This receptor was taken from a woman aged 40 to 50 in good health and CMV-seronegative. The specimen sequenced was PBMCs.

CDR3 nucleotides: TGTGCCAGCAGCTTACCGACCGGGACAGGGAATAATTCACCCCTCCACTTT. As protein: CASSLPTGTGNNSPLHF. J is TRBJ1-6 and V is TRBV7-9; 9 bases line up with TRBD1. The CDR3 covers 17 residues. CDR1 SEHNR and CDR2 FQNEAQ come from the germline V gene (reference sequence). The V segment lost 2 bases and the J segment 5 bases; nucleotides outside the gene matches: 7.